This is a list of T cell receptor beta chains from one sample in a study of cytomegalovirus exposure and HLA in healthy donors. Sequencing used immunoSEQ multiplex PCR; TCRdb keeps in-frame clones, though not all of them. The table has about 140,000 clones, around 80% seen once. Input material: PBMCs. The receptors derive from a man aged 25 to 45 in good health and CMV-seropositive. Each CDR3 is given with its conserved first and last residue. The D gene is left open where the match is weak. Rows may omit the clone size; those that give it use once, few, many or a size class.

j_call	v_call	d_call	clone_size	cdr3_aa	cdr3_nt
TRBJ2-1	TRBV7-9	-	-	CSSSLDQGRGNEQFF	TGTTCCAGCAGCTTAGACCAGGGTCGGGGGAATGAGCAGTTCTTC
TRBJ2-1	TRBV12-5	-	-	CASGTERMSQFF	TGTGCTAGTGGTACCGAGAGAATGTCGCAGTTCTTC
TRBJ2-2	TRBV6-6	TRBD2	few	CASSNPGLAATGELFF	TGTGCCAGCAGTAACCCGGGACTAGCGGCCACCGGGGAGCTGTTTTTT
TRBJ2-7	TRBV15	TRBD1	-	CATSLRSGTGGNEQYF	TGTGCCACCAGCCTTCGCTCCGGGACAGGGGGTAACGAGCAGTACTTC
TRBJ1-3	TRBV9	-	-	CASSVGGSSGNTIYF	TGTGCCAGCAGCGTAGGAGGGAGCTCTGGAAACACCATATATTTT
TRBJ2-5	TRBV7-2	TRBD2	-	CASSRGLAGAETQYF	TGTGCCAGCAGCCGTGGACTAGCTGGGGCGGAGACCCAGTACTTC
TRBJ1-2	TRBV5-1	-	few	CASSLGREPGYTF	TGCGCCAGCAGCTTGGGTAGGGAGCCTGGCTACACCTTC
TRBJ1-1	TRBV6-1	TRBD1	-	CASSQDRDTEAFF	TGTGCCAGCAGTCAGGACAGGGACACTGAAGCTTTCTTT
TRBJ2-3	TRBV2	-	-	CASTFSDTQYF	TGTGCCAGCACCTTTTCAGATACGCAGTATTTT
TRBJ2-1	TRBV6-1	-	few	CASSPTPLDEQFF	TGTGCCAGCAGTCCTACTCCTTTGGATGAGCAGTTCTTC
TRBJ1-5	TRBV6-1	-	-	CASSELLDRRNQPQHF	TGTGCCAGCAGTGAACTTTTGGACAGACGCAATCAGCCCCAGCATTTT
TRBJ1-3	TRBV7-2	-	few	CASSLVVGPVGNTIYF	TGTGCCAGCAGCTTAGTAGTGGGCCCTGTGGGAAACACCATATATTTT
TRBJ2-2	TRBV28	-	-	CASTHWGEQPTGELFF	TGTGCCAGCACCCACTGGGGGGAGCAGCCGACCGGGGAGCTGTTTTTT
TRBJ1-5	TRBV30	TRBD1	once	CAWSTDRAWQPQHF	TGTGCCTGGAGTACTGACAGGGCTTGGCAGCCCCAGCATTTT
TRBJ2-2	TRBV6-4	TRBD2	once	CASRRTSGYTGELFF	TGTGCCAGCAGGAGGACTAGCGGTTACACCGGGGAGCTGTTTTTT
TRBJ2-5	TRBV7-9	TRBD2	-	CASSSTSGGAETQYF	TGTGCCAGCAGCTCGACTAGCGGGGGGGCTGAGACCCAGTACTTC
TRBJ2-1	TRBV6-4	-	-	CASNTTGSSYNEQFF	TGTGCCAGCAATACCACTGGGAGCTCCTACAATGAGCAGTTCTTC
TRBJ2-3	TRBV7-9	-	few	CASSKTRIPDTQYF	TGTGCCAGCAGCAAGACTAGAATTCCAGATACGCAGTATTTT
TRBJ2-3	TRBV30	-	-	CAWTPANGDTQYF	TGTGCCTGGACTCCGGCGAACGGGGATACGCAGTATTTT
TRBJ2-1	TRBV14	-	few	CASSPGHLVDEQFF	TGTGCCAGCAGCCCGGGACACCTTGTGGATGAGCAGTTCTTC
TRBJ2-2	TRBV10-1	TRBD2	-	CASPRAGTDPMNTGELFF	TGCGCCAGCCCTCGAGCGGGGACGGATCCTATGAACACCGGGGAGCTGTTTTTT
TRBJ1-2	TRBV27	-	-	CASSRQRQENYGYTF	TGTGCCAGCAGTAGACAGAGACAAGAAAACTATGGCTACACCTTC
TRBJ2-3	TRBV6-6	TRBD2	once	CASNPPGLATDTQYF	TGTGCCAGCAATCCCCCGGGACTAGCGACAGATACGCAGTATTTT
TRBJ2-7	TRBV5-4	TRBD2	-	CASSLRLAGKNEQYF	TGTGCCAGCAGCCTGAGACTAGCGGGGAAAAACGAGCAGTACTTC
TRBJ2-5	TRBV5-4	TRBD2	-	CASSFSRSGGLETQYF	TGTGCCAGCAGCTTTTCTCGGTCGGGAGGGTTGGAGACCCAGTACTTC
TRBJ2-7	TRBV28	TRBD1	few	CASSLQDRGSEQYF	TGTGCCAGCAGTTTACAGGACAGGGGATCCGAGCAGTACTTC
TRBJ2-4	TRBV6-5	TRBD2	-	CASRLGGSENIQYF	TGTGCCAGCAGGTTGGGCGGGAGCGAAAACATTCAGTACTTC
TRBJ2-1	TRBV2	-	-	CASNEGGVDEQFF	TGTGCCAGCAACGAAGGAGGGGTGGATGAGCAGTTCTTC
TRBJ2-7	TRBV27	TRBD1	-	CASSLTSQGTEQYF	TGTGCCAGCAGTTTGACCTCACAGGGGACCGAGCAGTACTTC
TRBJ2-3	TRBV6-6	TRBD2	-	CASSYSGSGRTDTQYF	TGTGCCAGCAGTTACTCGGGTAGCGGGAGAACAGATACGCAGTATTTT
TRBJ2-7	TRBV2	TRBD1	-	CASRTGTGRSYEQYF	TGTGCCAGCAGAACCGGGACAGGGCGTTCCTACGAGCAGTACTTC
TRBJ2-1	TRBV29-1	TRBD2	-	CSVGRGGSYNEQFF	TGCAGCGTTGGTCGCGGGGGGTCCTACAATGAGCAGTTCTTC
TRBJ1-1	TRBV6-6	-	-	CASSYPPVAEAFF	TGTGCCAGCAGTTACCCCCCAGTGGCTGAAGCTTTCTTT
TRBJ2-5	TRBV27	TRBD2	-	CASSRGLAGLQETQYF	TGTGCCAGCAGTCGCGGACTAGCGGGGCTCCAAGAGACCCAGTACTTC
TRBJ2-3	TRBV6-5	-	-	CASGRQGGNTQYF	TGTGCCAGCGGTAGACAGGGCGGGAATACGCAGTATTTT
TRBJ2-1	TRBV18	TRBD2	-	CASSLLASGGHNEQFF	TGTGCCAGCTCACTACTGGCTAGCGGGGGACACAATGAGCAGTTCTTC
TRBJ2-1	TRBV6-5	TRBD2	-	CASRTLAGGYNEQFF	TGTGCCAGCAGAACCCTAGCGGGGGGGTACAATGAGCAGTTCTTC
TRBJ2-1	TRBV6-4	TRBD2	-	CASSDGTSGNNEQFF	TGTGCCAGCAGTGACGGGACTAGCGGGAACAATGAGCAGTTCTTC
TRBJ2-3	TRBV5-1	-	-	CASSLASMGASSTDTQYF	TGCGCCAGCAGCTTGGCCAGTATGGGCGCTTCTAGCACAGATACGCAGTATTTT
TRBJ2-7	TRBV10-3	-	-	CAISDREFYEQYF	TGTGCCATCAGTGACAGGGAATTTTACGAGCAGTACTTC
TRBJ2-1	TRBV27	-	-	CASSRPGLPGLRRGEQFF	TGTGCCAGCAGTAGACCAGGTCTGCCAGGACTCCGACGGGGTGAGCAGTTCTTC
TRBJ2-1	TRBV19	-	once	CASSIPRTGWNEQFF	TGTGCCAGTAGTATCCCACGAACGGGGTGGAATGAGCAGTTCTTC
TRBJ2-7	TRBV5-8	-	few	CASRHRVYEQYF	TGTGCCAGCAGGCACAGGGTCTACGAGCAGTACTTC
TRBJ2-5	TRBV6-4	TRBD1	once	CASSQGDRNF	TGTGCCAGCAGCCAGGGGGACAGAAACTTC
TRBJ2-7	TRBV30	-	-	CACSGPGKSFEQYF	TGTGCCTGTTCCGGTCCGGGAAAATCCTTCGAGCAGTACTTC
TRBJ2-3	TRBV5-1	TRBD2	-	CASSSRGGRPTDTQYF	TGCGCCAGCAGCTCTCGGGGGGGCCGGCCGACAGATACGCAGTATTTT
TRBJ1-4	TRBV7-6	-	-	CASSGRNEKLFF	TGTGCCAGCAGCGGCAGGAATGAAAAACTGTTTTTT